Below, 21 T cell receptor beta chains from the same sample are listed, as sequenced in a study of monozygotic twins with cystic fibrosis. Data came from immunoSEQ multiplex PCR; TCRdb stores just in-frame clones and leaves some out. The sample includes approximately 32,000 clones, just over 95% of them seen just once. Sequencing used blood. The receptor set was obtained from a girl aged 2-15 years with cystic fibrosis.

The CDR3 spells CASSLLVTSGYQETQYF. The CDR3 coding sequence is TGTGCCAGCAGCTTACTAGTGACTAGCGGGTACCAAGAGACCCAGTACTTC. This chain uses TRBV7-8 with TRBJ2-5; 10 nucleotides agree with TRBD2. Germline-derived CDR1 and CDR2 are SGHVS and FQNEAQ. CDR3 size: 17 residues. Trimming cost V 2 bases and J 0 bases; bases outside gene matches: 6.

The chain carries TRBV5-6 and TRBJ2-7; D is possibly TRBD1 or TRBD2 (5 bases each). V lost 4 bases, J lost 0 bases, and 14 bases lay in between. The CDR3 has 15 residues. In germline, CDR1 is SGHDT, CDR2 YYEEEE. CDR3 sequence (DNA): TGTGCCAGCAGCCGAGGGGTAGGGGTCTCCTACGAGCAGTACTTC. It translates to CASSRGVGVSYEQYF.

The rearrangement uses TRBV6-6 and TRBJ2-2; 9 bases fit TRBD2. CDR1 and CDR2 from the germline V gene are MNHNY and SVGAGI (reference sequence). The CDR3 is made up of 15 amino acids. The V segment lost 4 bases and the J segment 0 bases; nucleotides outside the gene matches: 0. The CDR3 DNA reads TGTGCCAGCAGTTCTAGCGGGACGAACACCGGGGAGCTGTTTTTT. The encoded protein is CASSSSGTNTGELFF.

This chain connects TRBV15 to TRBJ2-7; TRBD1 matches at 9 bases. Germline V gives CDR1 LNHNV, CDR2 YYDKDF (reference sequence). The ends lost 3 bases at V and 5 bases at J; junction bases unmatched: 8. This CDR3 has 15 amino acids. CDR3 coding DNA: TGTGCCACCAGCAGTAGGGGGACAGGGACCAACGAGCAGTACTTC. Translating gives CATSSRGTGTNEQYF.

The rearrangement joins TRBV10-3 to TRBJ2-1; D may be TRBD1 (5 bases). Trimming pared 4 bases from V and 4 bases from J, leaving 20 bases between. The CDR3 length is 17 residues. The germline CDR1 and CDR2 sequences are ENHRY and SYGVKD. The CDR3 reads CAISGSARSGAYNEQFF. DNA of the CDR3: TGTGCCATCAGTGGATCAGCGCGGAGTGGGGCTTACAATGAGCAGTTCTTC.

The chain combines TRBV4-2 with TRBJ2-3, with D tentatively TRBD2 (5 bases). Trimming took off 0 bases at V and 5 bases at J, with 9 bases between the two ends. CDR1 is LGHNA and CDR2 is YNFKEQ in the germline V gene. The CDR3 has 14 amino acids. The CDR3 loop is CASSQDWSGDTQYF. CDR3 DNA: TGTGCCAGCAGCCAAGACTGGAGCGGAGATACGCAGTATTTT.

The chain links TRBV6-5 to TRBJ2-7, with D possibly TRBD2 on 6 matching bases. The germline gives CDR1 MNHEY, CDR2 SVGAGI. CDR3 size: 13 residues. The germline V and J ends were trimmed by 2 bases and 6 bases, with 11 bases remaining between them. CDR3 DNA sequence: TGTGCCAGCAGTTACGGGACTCCGGGCGAGCAGTACTTC. Residues: CASSYGTPGEQYF.

This clone showed up just once. The DNA for the CDR3 is TGTGCCAGCAGCTTCAAGGGGAACACTGAAGCTTTCTTT. Translation gives CASSFKGNTEAFF. The chain uses TRBV7-2 and TRBJ1-1; D unclear. The CDR3 sequence is 13 residues long. CDR1 and CDR2 from the germline V gene are SGHTA and FQGNSA. V was clipped by 3 bases and J by 1 base, with 6 bases between them.

This chain links TRBV30 with TRBJ1-1, with 9 bases matching TRBD1. The germline V gene has CDR1 GTSNPN and CDR2 SVGIG (reference sequence). This CDR3 region has 16 residues. Germline trimming cut 5 bases from V and 4 bases from J; bases unmatched to any gene: 14. CDR3 nucleotides: TGTGCCTGGTATTCACCGACCGGGACAGGGTCCACTGAAGCTTTCTTT. This encodes CAWYSPTGTGSTEAFF.

The V call is TRBV5-1, the J call TRBJ1-6, with 9 positions matching TRBD1. The CDR3 consists of 16 residues. The V segment lost 0 bases and the J segment 11 bases; nucleotides outside the gene matches: 9. Germline lookup yields CDR1 SGHRS and CDR2 YFSETQ. CDR3 region: CASSLEGTGSGAPLHF. As DNA, the CDR3 is TGCGCCAGCAGCTTGGAAGGGACAGGGTCTGGTGCACCCCTCCACTTT.

This sequence joins TRBV29-1 and TRBJ1-1, with no clear D. Trimming pared 0 bases from V and 5 bases from J, leaving 10 bases between. The CDR3 contains 13 residues. Germline CDR1 is SQVTM and CDR2 is ANQGSEA. The CDR3 coding sequence is TGCAGCGTTGAAGATTATTCGGGTACTGAAGCTTTCTTT. It is translated as CSVEDYSGTEAFF.

In its sample, this clone was seen once. J is TRBJ2-7 and V is TRBV5-4; D could derive from TRBD1 or TRBD2 (5 bases each). The CDR3 has 14 amino acids. V lost 4 bases and J lost 12, with 23 bases in between. Germline assignment: CDR1 SGHNT and CDR2 YYREEE (reference sequence). CDR3 loop: CASSVPSGTKKWYF. The DNA for the CDR3 is TGTGCCAGCAGCGTACCCTCCGGGACCAAAAAGTGGTACTTC.

The gene calls are TRBV30 and TRBJ2-7; D is possibly TRBD2 (6 bases). V lost 3 bases and J 5 bases, leaving 20 bases between the germline ends. This CDR3 has 15 residues. From germline, CDR1 is GTSNPN and CDR2 SVGIG (reference sequence). Here the CDR3 reads CAWSSYGGAADEQYF. Here the CDR3 DNA reads TGTGCCTGGAGCTCCTATGGAGGGGCAGCCGACGAGCAGTACTTC.

In its sample, this clone was seen a few times. V usage is TRBV2 and J usage is TRBJ1-1; TRBD1 agrees at 8 bases. After removal of 6 bases from V and 5 bases from J, the junction contained 8 bases not matched to a gene. The CDR3 loop spans 14 amino acids. Germline-derived CDR1 and CDR2 are SNHLY and FYNNEI. CDR3 sequence: CASRTTGGETEAFF. For the CDR3, the DNA is TGTGCCAGCAGAACCACAGGGGGTGAAACTGAAGCTTTCTTT.

The chain couples TRBV6-6 to TRBJ1-2; tentatively, D is TRBD1 (5 bases). Trimming pared 5 bases from V and 8 bases from J, leaving 12 bases between. The CDR3 extends over 12 amino acids. CDR1 and CDR2 (germline): MNHNY, SVGAGI (reference sequence). The CDR3 nucleotides are TGTGCCAGCAGTGGGGGACTCCCGGGCTACACCTTC. Protein sequence: CASSGGLPGYTF.

The CDR3 loop is CSARQHNEQFF. CDR3 nucleotides: TGCAGTGCTAGACAACACAATGAGCAGTTCTTC. The chain links TRBV20-1 to TRBJ2-1; D remains unclear. The CDR3 consists of 11 residues. The V and J ends lost 2 bases and 5 bases respectively, with 4 bases between them. Germline values: CDR1 DFQATT, CDR2 SNEGSKA (reference sequence).

V and J are TRBV28 and TRBJ1-1; D unresolved. Germline V gene sequence: CDR1 MDHEN, CDR2 SYDVKM. CDR3 length: 14 amino acids. V lost 6 bases and J lost 5, with 16 bases in between. Written as DNA, the CDR3 is TGTGCCAGCAGCTCGACATTTGTCGAAACTGAAGCTTTCTTT. This codes for CASSSTFVETEAFF. Supplemented by reference TRBV28 and TRBJ1-1, the full variable domain reads DVKVTQSSRYLVKRTGEKVFLECVQDMDHENMFWYRQDPGLGLRLIYFSYDVKMKEKGDIPEGYSVSREKKERFSLILESASTNQTSMYLCASSSTFVETEAFFGQGTRLTVV.

The chain is built from TRBV5-6 and TRBJ1-1; 7 bases line up with TRBD1. Germline CDR1 reads SGHDT; CDR2 reads YYEEEE. The V and J ends lost 4 bases and 8 bases, in that order; junction bases with no gene match: 2. CDR3 length: 11 amino acids. The CDR3 protein is CASSQQGEAFF. The CDR3 nucleotides are TGTGCCAGCAGCCAACAGGGGGAAGCTTTCTTT.

The chain combines TRBV11-3 with TRBJ1-1; D possibly corresponds to TRBD1 (5 bases). Per germline, CDR1 SGHNT and CDR2 YENEEA. This CDR3 comprises 16 residues. V was shortened by 1 base and J by 3 bases, with 15 bases between the two germline ends. The CDR3 protein is CASSLGSGGRDTEAFF. The CDR3 DNA follows: TGTGCCAGCAGCTTAGGAAGTGGGGGACGGGACACTGAAGCTTTCTTT.

This clone appeared a few times. This chain uses TRBV11-2 with TRBJ2-3, with unresolved D. The germline V gene has CDR1 SGHAT and CDR2 FQNNGV. This CDR3 spans 10 amino acids. Trimming cost V 5 bases and J 10 bases, with 7 bases left between them. CDR3 amino acids: CASSPAPQYF. CDR3 DNA sequence: TGTGCCAGCAGCCCGGCTCCGCAGTATTTT.

The chain couples TRBV6-5 to TRBJ1-5, with no clear D. The V gene lost 6 bases and the J gene lost 0 bases, with 6 bases spanning the gap. The CDR3 runs 13 residues. Germline loops: CDR1 MNHEY, CDR2 SVGAGI. The CDR3 sequence is CASRQNSNQPQHF. In DNA, the CDR3 is TGTGCCAGCAGACAGAATAGCAATCAGCCCCAGCATTTT.